The T cell receptor beta chain described here comes from a study of T cell clones after liver transplantation. Overall study: TCRbeta sequencing after a pre-transplant mixed lymphocyte reaction identified graft-donor-reactive clones, later tracked in post-transplant blood. Study-level results: In a couple of subjects, few donor cells limited the measurable donor-reactive repertoire. Post-transplant, graft-donor-reactive CD4 TCRbeta sequences in blood dropped significantly in most of the 8 subjects.

Turning to this clone: As yet, its antigen is unknown.

V was shortened by 9 bases and J by 2 bases, with 7 bases between the two germline ends. From germline, CDR1 is MDHEN and CDR2 SYDVKM. This CDR3 has 11 residues. TCRdb keeps only in-frame clones here, not all; method: immunoSEQ multiplex PCR. The table records some 110,000 clones, more than 75% of them present only once. The chain employs TRBV28 and TRBJ1-2; no clear D gene. The sequence came from a human donor who received a liver transplant. Material: CD4+ T cells from blood, obtained before liver transplant. DNA of the CDR3: TGTGCCAGTAGTGACAACTATGGCTACACCTTC. Translation: CASSDNYGYTF.